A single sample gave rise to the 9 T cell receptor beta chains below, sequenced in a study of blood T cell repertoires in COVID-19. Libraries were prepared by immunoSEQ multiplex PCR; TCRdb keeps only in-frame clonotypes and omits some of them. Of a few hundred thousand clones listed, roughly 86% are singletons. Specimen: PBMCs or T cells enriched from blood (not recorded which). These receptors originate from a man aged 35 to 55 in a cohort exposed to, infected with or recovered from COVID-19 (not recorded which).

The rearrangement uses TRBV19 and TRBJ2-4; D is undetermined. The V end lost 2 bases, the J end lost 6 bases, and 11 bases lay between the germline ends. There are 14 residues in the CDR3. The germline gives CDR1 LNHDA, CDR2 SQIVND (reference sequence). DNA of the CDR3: TGTGCCAGTAGTATACCCAGCGAAGGAAACATTCAGTACTTC. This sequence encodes CASSIPSEGNIQYF.

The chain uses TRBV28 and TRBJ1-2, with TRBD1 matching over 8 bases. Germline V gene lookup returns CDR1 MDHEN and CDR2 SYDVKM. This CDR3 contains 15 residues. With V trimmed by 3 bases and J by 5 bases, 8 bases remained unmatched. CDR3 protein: CASSFPPGTGYGYTF. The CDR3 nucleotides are TGTGCCAGCAGTTTTCCCCCCGGGACAGGATATGGCTACACCTTC.

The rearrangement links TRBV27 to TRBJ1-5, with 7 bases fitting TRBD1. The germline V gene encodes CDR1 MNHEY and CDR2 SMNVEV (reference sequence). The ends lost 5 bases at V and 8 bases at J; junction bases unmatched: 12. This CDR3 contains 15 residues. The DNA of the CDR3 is TGTGCCAGCAGTCCCTACAGGGGCCTGGGGGAGCCCCAGCATTTT. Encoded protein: CASSPYRGLGEPQHF.

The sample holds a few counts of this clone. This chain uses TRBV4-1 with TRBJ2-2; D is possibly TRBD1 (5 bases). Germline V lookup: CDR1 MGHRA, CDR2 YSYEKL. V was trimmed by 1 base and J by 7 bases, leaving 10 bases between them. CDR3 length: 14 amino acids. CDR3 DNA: TGCGCCAGCAGCCAAGGTCCAGGGATCGGGGAGCTGTTTTTT. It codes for CASSQGPGIGELFF.

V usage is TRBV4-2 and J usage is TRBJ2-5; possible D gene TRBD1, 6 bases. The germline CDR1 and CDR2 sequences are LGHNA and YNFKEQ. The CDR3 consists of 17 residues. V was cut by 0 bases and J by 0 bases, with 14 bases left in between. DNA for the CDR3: TGTGCCAGCAGCCAAGATCCCAGGGGAGTTCACCAAGAGACCCAGTACTTC. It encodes CASSQDPRGVHQETQYF.

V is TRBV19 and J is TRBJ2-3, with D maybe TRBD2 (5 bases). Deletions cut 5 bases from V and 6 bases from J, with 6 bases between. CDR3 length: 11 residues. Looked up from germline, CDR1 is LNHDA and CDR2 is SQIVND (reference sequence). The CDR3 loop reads CASSRRDTQYF. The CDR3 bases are TGTGCCAGTAGTCGGAGGGATACGCAGTATTTT. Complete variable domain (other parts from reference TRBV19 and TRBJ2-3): DGGITQSPKYLFRKEGQNVTLSCEQNLNHDAMYWYRQDPGQGLRLIYYSQIVNDFQKGDIAEGYSVSREKKESFPLTVTSAQKNPTAFYLCASSRRDTQYFGPGTRLTVL.

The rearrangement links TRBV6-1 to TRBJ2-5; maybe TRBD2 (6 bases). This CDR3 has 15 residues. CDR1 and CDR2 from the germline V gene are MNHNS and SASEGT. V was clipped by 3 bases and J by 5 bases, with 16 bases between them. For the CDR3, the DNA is TGTGCCAGCAGTGATCAGCGGGTCCTGGGGGAGACCCAGTACTTC. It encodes CASSDQRVLGETQYF.

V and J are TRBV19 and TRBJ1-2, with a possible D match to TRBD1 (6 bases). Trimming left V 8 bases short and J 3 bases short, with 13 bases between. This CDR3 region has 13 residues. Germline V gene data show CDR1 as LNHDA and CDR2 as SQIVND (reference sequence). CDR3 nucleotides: TGTGCCAGTCGGCAGGGGAATGACTATGGCTACACCTTC. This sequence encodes CASRQGNDYGYTF.

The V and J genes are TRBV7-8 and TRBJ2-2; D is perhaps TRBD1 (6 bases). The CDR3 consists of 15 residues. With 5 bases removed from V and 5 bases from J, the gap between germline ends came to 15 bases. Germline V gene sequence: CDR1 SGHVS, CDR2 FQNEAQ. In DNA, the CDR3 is TGTGCCAGCAGCCCCCGACAGGCGCGGACCGGGGAGCTGTTTTTT. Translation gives CASSPRQARTGELFF.